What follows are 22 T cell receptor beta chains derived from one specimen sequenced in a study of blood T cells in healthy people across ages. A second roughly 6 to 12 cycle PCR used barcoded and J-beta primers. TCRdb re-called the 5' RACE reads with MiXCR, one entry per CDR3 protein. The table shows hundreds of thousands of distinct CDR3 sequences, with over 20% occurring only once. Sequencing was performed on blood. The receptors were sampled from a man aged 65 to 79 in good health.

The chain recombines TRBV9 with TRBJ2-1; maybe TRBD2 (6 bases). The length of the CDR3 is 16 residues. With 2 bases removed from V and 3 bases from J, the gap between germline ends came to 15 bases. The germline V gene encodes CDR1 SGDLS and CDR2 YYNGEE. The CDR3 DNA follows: TGTGCCAGCAGCGTCTTCCGGGACTCCGTCTACAATGAGCAGTTCTTC. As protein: CASSVFRDSVYNEQFF. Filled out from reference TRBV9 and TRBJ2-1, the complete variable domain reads DSGVTQTPKHLITATGQRVTLRCSPRSGDLSVYWYQQSLDQGLQFLIQYYNGEERAKGNILERFSAQQFPDLHSELNLSSLELGDSALYFCASSVFRDSVYNEQFFGPGTRLTVL.

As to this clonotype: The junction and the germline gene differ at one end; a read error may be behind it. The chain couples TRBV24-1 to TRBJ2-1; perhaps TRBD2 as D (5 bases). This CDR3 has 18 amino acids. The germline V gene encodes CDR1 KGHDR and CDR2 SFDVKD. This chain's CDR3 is CATSDLRGSPSSNNEQFF. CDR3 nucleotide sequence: TGTGCCACCAGTGATTTACGGGGTTCCCCCTCCTCCAACAATGAGCAGTTCTTC.

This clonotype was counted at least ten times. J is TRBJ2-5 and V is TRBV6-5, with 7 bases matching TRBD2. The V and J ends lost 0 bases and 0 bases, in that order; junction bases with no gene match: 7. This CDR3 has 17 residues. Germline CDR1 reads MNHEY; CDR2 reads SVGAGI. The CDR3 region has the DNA TGTGCCAGCAGTTACTCGACGGCCAGCGGGGACCAAGAGACCCAGTACTTC. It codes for CASSYSTASGDQETQYF.

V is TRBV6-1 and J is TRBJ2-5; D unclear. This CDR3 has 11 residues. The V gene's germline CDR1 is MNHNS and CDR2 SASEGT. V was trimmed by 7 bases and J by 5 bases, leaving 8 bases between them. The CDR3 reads CASMVVETQYF. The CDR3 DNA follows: TGTGCCAGCATGGTTGTTGAGACCCAGTACTTC.

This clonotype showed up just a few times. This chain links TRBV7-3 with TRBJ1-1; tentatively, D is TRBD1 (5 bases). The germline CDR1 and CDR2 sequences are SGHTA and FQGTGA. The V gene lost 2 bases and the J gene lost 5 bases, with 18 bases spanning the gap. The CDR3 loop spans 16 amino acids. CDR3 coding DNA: TGTGCCAGCAGCTTAGCCCCCCTCACCGGGGGAACTGAAGCTTTCTTT. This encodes CASSLAPLTGGTEAFF.

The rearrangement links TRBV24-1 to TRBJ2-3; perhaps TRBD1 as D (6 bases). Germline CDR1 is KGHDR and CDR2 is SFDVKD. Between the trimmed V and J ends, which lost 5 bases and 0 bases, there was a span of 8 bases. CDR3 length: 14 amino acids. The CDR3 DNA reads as TGTGCCACCAGTGTGGGGGCTAGCACAGATACGCAGTATTTT. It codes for CATSVGASTDTQYF.

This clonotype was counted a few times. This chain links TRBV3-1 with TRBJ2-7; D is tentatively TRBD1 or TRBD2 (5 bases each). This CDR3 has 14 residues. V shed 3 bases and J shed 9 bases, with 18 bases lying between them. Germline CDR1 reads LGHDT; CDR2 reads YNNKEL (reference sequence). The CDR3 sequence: CASSQAPGPTVQYF. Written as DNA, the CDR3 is TGTGCCAGCAGCCAGGCCCCGGGGCCCACGGTGCAGTACTTC.

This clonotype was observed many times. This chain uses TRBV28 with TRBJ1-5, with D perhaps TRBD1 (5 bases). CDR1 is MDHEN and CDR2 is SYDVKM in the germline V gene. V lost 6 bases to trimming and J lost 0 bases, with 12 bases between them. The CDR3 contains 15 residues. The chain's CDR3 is CASSPPGTSNQPQHF. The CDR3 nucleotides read TGTGCCAGCAGCCCACCAGGGACTAGCAATCAGCCCCAGCATTTT.

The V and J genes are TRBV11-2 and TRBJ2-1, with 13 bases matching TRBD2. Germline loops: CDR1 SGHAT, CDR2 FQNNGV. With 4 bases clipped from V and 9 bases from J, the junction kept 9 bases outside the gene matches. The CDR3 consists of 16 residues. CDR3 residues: CASSWKTSGRFAEQFF. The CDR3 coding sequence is TGTGCCAGCAGCTGGAAGACTAGCGGGAGGTTCGCTGAGCAGTTCTTC.

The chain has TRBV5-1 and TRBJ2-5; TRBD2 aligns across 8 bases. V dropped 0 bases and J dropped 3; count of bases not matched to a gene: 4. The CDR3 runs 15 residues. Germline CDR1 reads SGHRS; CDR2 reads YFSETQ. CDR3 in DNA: TGCGCCAGCAGCTTGGCCGGGACTAGTAAAGAGACCCAGTACTTC. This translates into CASSLAGTSKETQYF.

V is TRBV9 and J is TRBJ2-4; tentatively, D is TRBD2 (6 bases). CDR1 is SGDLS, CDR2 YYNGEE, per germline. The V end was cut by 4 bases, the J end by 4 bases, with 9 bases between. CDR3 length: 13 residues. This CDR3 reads CASSTEGKNIQYF. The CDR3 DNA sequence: TGTGCCAGCAGCACGGAGGGAAAAAACATTCAGTACTTC.

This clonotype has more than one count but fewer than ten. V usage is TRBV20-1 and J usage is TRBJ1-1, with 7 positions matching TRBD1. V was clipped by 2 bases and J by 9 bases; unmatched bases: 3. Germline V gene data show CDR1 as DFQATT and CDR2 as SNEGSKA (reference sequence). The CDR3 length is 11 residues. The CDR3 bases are TGCAGTGCTAGACGGACAGGACAAGCTTTCTTT. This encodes CSARRTGQAFF.

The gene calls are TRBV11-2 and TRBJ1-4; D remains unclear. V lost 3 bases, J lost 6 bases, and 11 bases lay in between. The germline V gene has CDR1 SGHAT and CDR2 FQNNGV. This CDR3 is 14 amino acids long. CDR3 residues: CASSFPARDEKLFF. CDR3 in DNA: TGTGCCAGCAGCTTCCCGGCACGGGATGAAAAACTGTTTTTT.

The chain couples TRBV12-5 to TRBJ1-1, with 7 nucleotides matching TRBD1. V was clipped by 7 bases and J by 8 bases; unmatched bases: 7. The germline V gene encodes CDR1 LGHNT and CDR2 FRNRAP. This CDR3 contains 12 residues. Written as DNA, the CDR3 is TGTGCTAGTGCCATACACAGGGGCGAAGCTTTCTTT. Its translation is CASAIHRGEAFF.

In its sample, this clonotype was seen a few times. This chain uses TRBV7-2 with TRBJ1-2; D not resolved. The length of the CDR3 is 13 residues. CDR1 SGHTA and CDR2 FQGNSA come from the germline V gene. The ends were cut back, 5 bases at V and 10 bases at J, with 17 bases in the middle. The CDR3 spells CASSGRGRGVYTF. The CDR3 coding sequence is TGTGCCAGCAGCGGACGAGGCCGCGGGGTCTACACCTTC. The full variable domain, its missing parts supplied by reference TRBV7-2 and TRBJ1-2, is GAGVSQSPSNKVTEKGKDVELRCDPISGHTALYWYRQSLGQGLEFLIYFQGNSAPDKSGLPSDRFSAERTGGSVSTLTIQRTQQEDSAVYLCASSGRGRGVYTFGSGTRLTVV.

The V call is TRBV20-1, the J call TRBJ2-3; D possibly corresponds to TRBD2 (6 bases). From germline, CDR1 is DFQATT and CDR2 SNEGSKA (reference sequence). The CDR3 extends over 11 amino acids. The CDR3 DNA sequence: TGCCGCGGGGCGGGTACAGATACGCAGTATTTT. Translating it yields CRGAGTDTQYF.

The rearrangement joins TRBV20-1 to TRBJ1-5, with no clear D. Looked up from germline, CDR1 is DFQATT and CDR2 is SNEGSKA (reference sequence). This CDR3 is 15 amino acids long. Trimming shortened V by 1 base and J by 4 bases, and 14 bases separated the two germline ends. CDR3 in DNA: TGCAGTGCTAGAGGAACCCGGGCCCCTAATCAGCCCCAGCATTTT. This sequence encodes CSARGTRAPNQPQHF.

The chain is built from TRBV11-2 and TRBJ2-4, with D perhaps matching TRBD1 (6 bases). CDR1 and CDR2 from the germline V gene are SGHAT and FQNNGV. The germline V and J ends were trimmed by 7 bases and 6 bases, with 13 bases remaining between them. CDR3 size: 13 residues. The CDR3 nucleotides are TGTGCCAGCACCACAGGGCCCGGAAACATTCAGTACTTC. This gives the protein CASTTGPGNIQYF.

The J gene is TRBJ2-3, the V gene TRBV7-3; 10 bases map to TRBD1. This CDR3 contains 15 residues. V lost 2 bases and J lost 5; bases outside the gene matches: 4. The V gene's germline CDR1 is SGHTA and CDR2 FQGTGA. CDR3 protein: CASSLGQGDVDTQYF. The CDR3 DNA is TGTGCCAGCAGCTTAGGACAGGGGGATGTAGATACGCAGTATTTT.

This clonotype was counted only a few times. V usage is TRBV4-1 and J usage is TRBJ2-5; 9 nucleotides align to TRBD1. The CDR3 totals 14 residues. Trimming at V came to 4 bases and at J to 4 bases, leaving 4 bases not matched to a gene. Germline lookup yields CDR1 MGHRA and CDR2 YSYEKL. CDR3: CASSPRDRAETQYF. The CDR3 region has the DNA TGCGCCAGCAGCCCTCGGGACAGGGCAGAGACCCAGTACTTC.

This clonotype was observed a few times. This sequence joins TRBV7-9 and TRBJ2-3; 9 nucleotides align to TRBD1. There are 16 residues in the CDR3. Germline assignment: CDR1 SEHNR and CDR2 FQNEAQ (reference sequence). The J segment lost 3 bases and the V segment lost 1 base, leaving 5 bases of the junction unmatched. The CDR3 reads CASSLDRTGATDTQYF. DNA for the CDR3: TGTGCCAGCAGCTTAGATAGGACAGGGGCGACAGATACGCAGTATTTT.

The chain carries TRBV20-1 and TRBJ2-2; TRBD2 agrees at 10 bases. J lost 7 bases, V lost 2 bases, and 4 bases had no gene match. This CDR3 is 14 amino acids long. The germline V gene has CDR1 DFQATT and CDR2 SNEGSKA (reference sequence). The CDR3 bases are TGCAGTGCTAGACTAGCGGGAGAGTACGGGGAGCTGTTTTTT. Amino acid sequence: CSARLAGEYGELFF.